A selection of T cell receptor beta chains follows, all from one sample in a study of T cell responses to AZD1222 COVID-19 vaccine. Produced via immunoSEQ multiplex PCR; TCRdb's table is partial and in-frame only. Of under 50,000 clones listed, roughly 78% were seen once; the top ten hold approximately 21%. The specimen was peripheral blood, collected 28 days after the second dose of the MenACWY control vaccine. Receptors originate from an adult who received the MenACWY meningococcal vaccine as a control. The CDR3 runs from the conserved cysteine through the conserved F or W. A D gene is named only where the DNA matches it firmly. Rows give clone size only sometimes, using once, few, many, or a class for an expanded clone.

J gene: TRBJ1-5
CDR3 length: 13
D gene: .
clone size: .
V gene: TRBV2
CDR3 DNA: TGTGCCAGCAGTGAAAGGGAAAATCAGCCCCAGCATTTT
CDR3 protein: CASSERENQPQHF

J gene: TRBJ2-2
CDR3 length: 15
D gene: TRBD2
clone size: .
V gene: TRBV11-3
CDR3 DNA: TGTGCCAGCAGCAGCGGGAGCACAGGCACCGGGGAGCTGTTTTTT
CDR3 protein: CASSSGSTGTGELFF

J gene: TRBJ1-2
CDR3 length: 14
D gene: TRBD1
clone size: once
V gene: TRBV2
CDR3 DNA: TGTGCCAGCATGACAGGGAGGCGCAACTATGGCTACACCTTC
CDR3 protein: CASMTGRRNYGYTF

J gene: TRBJ1-1
CDR3 length: 14
D gene: TRBD1
clone size: few
V gene: TRBV5-1
CDR3 DNA: TGCGCCAGCAGCCCGACAGGGTTACTCACTGAAGCTTTCTTT
CDR3 protein: CASSPTGLLTEAFF

J gene: TRBJ2-5
CDR3 length: 14
D gene: TRBD1
clone size: .
V gene: TRBV7-8
CDR3 DNA: TGTGCCAGCAGCTCATTACAGGGGTCGGAGACCCAGTACTTC
CDR3 protein: CASSSLQGSETQYF

J gene: TRBJ1-2
CDR3 length: 13
D gene: .
clone size: .
V gene: TRBV6-2/TRBV6-3
CDR3 DNA: TGTGCCAGCAGCCCGACGGGGATCGAAGGCTACACCTTC
CDR3 protein: CASSPTGIEGYTF

J gene: TRBJ2-2
CDR3 length: 16
D gene: TRBD1
clone size: .
V gene: TRBV4-1
CDR3 DNA: TGCGCCAGCAGCCACATAACCGGGGACAGGGCCGGGGAGCTGTTTTTT
CDR3 protein: CASSHITGDRAGELFF

J gene: TRBJ2-5
CDR3 length: 14
D gene: TRBD2
clone size: .
V gene: TRBV15
CDR3 DNA: TGTGCCACCAGCGGATTCGGCGGGGGAGAGACCCAGTACTTC
CDR3 protein: CATSGFGGGETQYF

J gene: TRBJ1-5
CDR3 length: 16
D gene: .
clone size: once
V gene: TRBV3-1/TRBV3-2
CDR3 DNA: TGTGCCAGCAGCCATATGGACAGAGTTAGCAATCAGCCCCAGCATTTT
CDR3 protein: CASSHMDRVSNQPQHF

J gene: TRBJ1-1
CDR3 length: 16
D gene: TRBD1
clone size: .
V gene: TRBV3-1/TRBV3-2
CDR3 DNA: TGTGCCAGCAGCCAACGGGACAGGAGCCCGAACACTGAAGCTTTCTTT
CDR3 protein: CASSQRDRSPNTEAFF

J gene: TRBJ2-7
CDR3 length: 20
D gene: TRBD2
clone size: .
V gene: TRBV20-1
CDR3 DNA: TGCAGTGCTAGTAAAAAAACCGGGACTAGCGGGAGTATAGTCTCCTACGAGCAGTACTTC
CDR3 protein: CSASKKTGTSGSIVSYEQYF

J gene: TRBJ1-2
CDR3 length: 14
D gene: TRBD1
clone size: .
V gene: TRBV18
CDR3 DNA: TGTGCCAGCTCAGGACAGGGGGATCGATATGGCTACACCTTC
CDR3 protein: CASSGQGDRYGYTF

J gene: TRBJ2-7
CDR3 length: 20
D gene: .
clone size: .
V gene: TRBV27
CDR3 DNA: TGTGCCAGCAGTTCTCGAGCGGTTACCGGACTTCCACTAAGCTCCTACGAGCAGTACTTC
CDR3 protein: CASSSRAVTGLPLSSYEQYF

J gene: TRBJ2-1
CDR3 length: 14
D gene: .
clone size: .
V gene: TRBV6-5
CDR3 DNA: TGTGCCAGCACCCCGCGGCGACAGACAAATGAGCAGTTCTTC
CDR3 protein: CASTPRRQTNEQFF

J gene: TRBJ1-2
CDR3 length: 16
D gene: TRBD1
clone size: .
V gene: TRBV19
CDR3 DNA: TGTGCCAGTAGTGAGCGCGGACAGGGAGTCAACTATGGCTACACCTTC
CDR3 protein: CASSERGQGVNYGYTF

J gene: TRBJ2-5
CDR3 length: 14
D gene: .
clone size: .
V gene: TRBV11-2
CDR3 DNA: TGTGCCAGCACCCCGACCGGGGGTCAAGAGACCCAGTACTTC
CDR3 protein: CASTPTGGQETQYF

J gene: TRBJ2-1
CDR3 length: 13
D gene: .
clone size: .
V gene: TRBV7-7
CDR3 DNA: TGTGCCAGCTCTACTAGTCCAGGGTCGGAGCAGTTCTTC
CDR3 protein: CASSTSPGSEQFF

J gene: TRBJ1-1
CDR3 length: 13
D gene: .
clone size: .
V gene: TRBV29-1
CDR3 DNA: TGCAGCGTTGAGGCGAGTAGCGACACTGAAGCTTTCTTT
CDR3 protein: CSVEASSDTEAFF

J gene: TRBJ2-1
CDR3 length: 15
D gene: TRBD1
clone size: .
V gene: TRBV6-6
CDR3 DNA: TGTGCCAGCAGTTACTCCGGGACAGGGGGGAATGAGCAGTTCTTC
CDR3 protein: CASSYSGTGGNEQFF

J gene: TRBJ2-3
CDR3 length: 15
D gene: .
clone size: .
V gene: TRBV29-1
CDR3 DNA: TGCAGCGGGCACAGGGACGCTCCTTTGGTAGATACGCAGTATTTT
CDR3 protein: CSGHRDAPLVDTQYF

J gene: TRBJ2-1
CDR3 length: 15
D gene: TRBD2
clone size: .
V gene: TRBV2
CDR3 DNA: TGTGCCAGCAGTCCACCAGCGGGGGTTTTGGGAGAGCAGTTCTTC
CDR3 protein: CASSPPAGVLGEQFF

J gene: TRBJ1-2
CDR3 length: 12
D gene: .
clone size: .
V gene: TRBV5-1
CDR3 DNA: TGCGCCAGCAGCCCCGGACAGTATGGCTACACCTTC
CDR3 protein: CASSPGQYGYTF

J gene: TRBJ1-2
CDR3 length: 14
D gene: .
clone size: few
V gene: TRBV4-1
CDR3 DNA: TGCGCCAGCAGGTCAATACGGGACGTCTATGGCTACACCTTC
CDR3 protein: CASRSIRDVYGYTF

J gene: TRBJ1-1
CDR3 length: 15
D gene: .
clone size: .
V gene: TRBV5-1
CDR3 DNA: TGCGCCAGCAGCCCGGACGGGGTCCTGGGGACTGAAGCTTTCTTT
CDR3 protein: CASSPDGVLGTEAFF

J gene: TRBJ1-5
CDR3 length: 12
D gene: .
clone size: .
V gene: TRBV2
CDR3 DNA: TGTGCCAGCAGCGGGGACATTCAGCCCCAGCATTTT
CDR3 protein: CASSGDIQPQHF

J gene: TRBJ1-2
CDR3 length: 12
D gene: .
clone size: .
V gene: TRBV28
CDR3 DNA: TGTGCCAGCAGCCTAGCCCAGTATGGCTACACCTTC
CDR3 protein: CASSLAQYGYTF

J gene: TRBJ2-1
CDR3 length: 16
D gene: .
clone size: .
V gene: TRBV5-6
CDR3 DNA: TGTGCCAGCAGCTTGAATAGGTTGAACTCCTACAATGAGCAGTTCTTC
CDR3 protein: CASSLNRLNSYNEQFF

J gene: TRBJ2-2
CDR3 length: 17
D gene: TRBD1
clone size: .
V gene: TRBV4-1
CDR3 DNA: TGCGCCAGCAGCCAAGCGGCCAGGACAGGGGGAGCCGGGGAGCTGTTTTTT
CDR3 protein: CASSQAARTGGAGELFF

J gene: TRBJ2-7
CDR3 length: 14
D gene: .
clone size: .
V gene: TRBV9
CDR3 DNA: TGTGCCAGCAGCGGAGCAGGGATGAAAGGCGAGCAGTACTTC
CDR3 protein: CASSGAGMKGEQYF

J gene: TRBJ1-6
CDR3 length: 15
D gene: .
clone size: few
V gene: TRBV19
CDR3 DNA: TGTGCCAGCGGACGCCTAGGCTCCTATAATTCACCCCTCCACTTT
CDR3 protein: CASGRLGSYNSPLHF

J gene: TRBJ2-3
CDR3 length: 14
D gene: .
clone size: few
V gene: TRBV15
CDR3 DNA: TGTGCCACCAGCCCGTCGGGGAGCACAGATACGCAGTATTTT
CDR3 protein: CATSPSGSTDTQYF

J gene: TRBJ2-1
CDR3 length: 14
D gene: .
clone size: .
V gene: TRBV19
CDR3 DNA: TGTGCCAGTAGTACGGGAAAATCCTACAATGAGCAGTTCTTC
CDR3 protein: CASSTGKSYNEQFF

J gene: TRBJ2-1
CDR3 length: 14
D gene: .
clone size: .
V gene: TRBV5-1
CDR3 DNA: TGCGCCAGCAGCTCGAAGGCAGGTGGTCGGGAGCAGTTCTTC
CDR3 protein: CASSSKAGGREQFF

J gene: TRBJ2-2
CDR3 length: 16
D gene: .
clone size: .
V gene: TRBV27
CDR3 DNA: TGTGCCAGCGGAAAGGAGAATCGAGGGAACACCGGGGAGCTGTTTTTT
CDR3 protein: CASGKENRGNTGELFF

J gene: TRBJ1-2
CDR3 length: 16
D gene: TRBD1
clone size: .
V gene: TRBV5-1
CDR3 DNA: TGCGCCAGCAGACTTGATGGGACAGGGGTTGGCTATGGCTACACCTTC
CDR3 protein: CASRLDGTGVGYGYTF

J gene: TRBJ2-1
CDR3 length: 15
D gene: .
clone size: few
V gene: TRBV7-9
CDR3 DNA: TGTGCCAGCAGCTTAGGTCAGCCGAACTACAATGAGCAGTTCTTC
CDR3 protein: CASSLGQPNYNEQFF

J gene: TRBJ2-7
CDR3 length: 15
D gene: TRBD2
clone size: .
V gene: TRBV5-1
CDR3 DNA: TGCGCCAGCAGCCCGCCTAGCGGGAGGGTAGGAGAGCAGTACTTC
CDR3 protein: CASSPPSGRVGEQYF

J gene: TRBJ1-2
CDR3 length: 13
D gene: .
clone size: .
V gene: TRBV30
CDR3 DNA: TGTGCCTGGATTGGTCCACCCAACTATGGCTACACCTTC
CDR3 protein: CAWIGPPNYGYTF

J gene: TRBJ1-2
CDR3 length: 15
D gene: .
clone size: .
V gene: TRBV7-2
CDR3 DNA: TGTGCCAGCAGCTACCTCTTGACGGCCATCTATGGCTACACCTTC
CDR3 protein: CASSYLLTAIYGYTF

J gene: TRBJ2-3
CDR3 length: 16
D gene: .
clone size: .
V gene: TRBV6-4
CDR3 DNA: TGTGCCAGCAGTGACTCGGTGGGGACTAGCACAGATACGCAGTATTTT
CDR3 protein: CASSDSVGTSTDTQYF

J gene: TRBJ1-1
CDR3 length: 13
D gene: .
clone size: .
V gene: TRBV12-5
CDR3 DNA: TGTGCTAGTGGTTTGGTACGCGACGGGGAAGCTTTCTTT
CDR3 protein: CASGLVRDGEAFF

J gene: TRBJ1-2
CDR3 length: 16
D gene: TRBD1
clone size: medium-sized
V gene: TRBV4-1
CDR3 DNA: TGCGCCAGCAGCCAAGATGTCTACAGGGGCAACTATGGCTACACCTTC
CDR3 protein: CASSQDVYRGNYGYTF

J gene: TRBJ1-2
CDR3 length: 13
D gene: .
clone size: once
V gene: TRBV30
CDR3 DNA: TGTGCCTGGGGGGACTCTCCCAACTATGGCTACACCTTC
CDR3 protein: CAWGDSPNYGYTF

J gene: TRBJ1-4
CDR3 length: 15
D gene: .
clone size: .
V gene: TRBV7-2
CDR3 DNA: TGTGCCAGCAGCTTAGGCGGGCAGTTAGCTGAAAAACTGTTTTTT
CDR3 protein: CASSLGGQLAEKLFF

J gene: TRBJ1-5
CDR3 length: 14
D gene: TRBD1
clone size: .
V gene: TRBV28
CDR3 DNA: TGTGCCAGCAGTCCGGGACAGCTCAATCAGCCCCAGCATTTT
CDR3 protein: CASSPGQLNQPQHF

J gene: TRBJ1-1
CDR3 length: 17
D gene: TRBD1
clone size: .
V gene: TRBV9
CDR3 DNA: TGTGCCAGCAGCTATACCCAGGGACAGGGAATGAACACTGAAGCTTTCTTT
CDR3 protein: CASSYTQGQGMNTEAFF

J gene: TRBJ2-1
CDR3 length: 15
D gene: TRBD1
clone size: .
V gene: TRBV5-1
CDR3 DNA: TGCGCCAGCAGCTTCACAGGGGTTCGGAACAATGAGCAGTTCTTC
CDR3 protein: CASSFTGVRNNEQFF

J gene: TRBJ2-5
CDR3 length: 14
D gene: .
clone size: .
V gene: TRBV18
CDR3 DNA: TGTGCCAGCTCACCATCGACACTGAGGGAGACCCAGTACTTC
CDR3 protein: CASSPSTLRETQYF

J gene: TRBJ1-1
CDR3 length: 14
D gene: TRBD1
clone size: .
V gene: TRBV5-1
CDR3 DNA: TGCGCCAGCACCCAGGGGGACATGAACACTGAAGCTTTCTTT
CDR3 protein: CASTQGDMNTEAFF

J gene: TRBJ1-1
CDR3 length: 14
D gene: .
clone size: few
V gene: TRBV5-1
CDR3 DNA: TGCGCCAGCAGCTTCGGGGCAATGAACACTGAAGCTTTCTTT
CDR3 protein: CASSFGAMNTEAFF

J gene: TRBJ1-2
CDR3 length: 14
D gene: TRBD1
clone size: .
V gene: TRBV10-2
CDR3 DNA: TGCGCCAGCAGTCCTGGCAGGGGGGGGTATGGCTACACCTTC
CDR3 protein: CASSPGRGGYGYTF

J gene: TRBJ2-5
CDR3 length: 15
D gene: TRBD1
clone size: .
V gene: TRBV5-1
CDR3 DNA: TGCGCCAGCAGCTTGGACCAGGGGGCTTTAAAGACCCAGTACTTC
CDR3 protein: CASSLDQGALKTQYF

J gene: TRBJ1-1
CDR3 length: 16
D gene: TRBD1
clone size: .
V gene: TRBV28
CDR3 DNA: TGTGCCAGCAGTCCCCCAACAGGGGCTATGAACACTGAAGCTTTCTTT
CDR3 protein: CASSPPTGAMNTEAFF

J gene: TRBJ1-1
CDR3 length: 15
D gene: .
clone size: once
V gene: TRBV19
CDR3 DNA: TGTGCCAGTAGTCCATACGGAGTCATGAACACTGAAGCTTTCTTT
CDR3 protein: CASSPYGVMNTEAFF